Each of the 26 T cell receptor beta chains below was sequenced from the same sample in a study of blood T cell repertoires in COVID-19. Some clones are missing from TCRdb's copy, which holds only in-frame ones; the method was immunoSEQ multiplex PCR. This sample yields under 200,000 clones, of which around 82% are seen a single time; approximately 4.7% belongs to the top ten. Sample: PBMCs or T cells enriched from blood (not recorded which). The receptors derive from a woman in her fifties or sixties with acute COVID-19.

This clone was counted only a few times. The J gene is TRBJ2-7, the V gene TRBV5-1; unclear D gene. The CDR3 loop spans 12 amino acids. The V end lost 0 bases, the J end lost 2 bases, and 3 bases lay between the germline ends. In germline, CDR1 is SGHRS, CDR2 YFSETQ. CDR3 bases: TGCGCCAGCAGCTTGGTCACCTACGAGCAGTACTTC. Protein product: CASSLVTYEQYF.

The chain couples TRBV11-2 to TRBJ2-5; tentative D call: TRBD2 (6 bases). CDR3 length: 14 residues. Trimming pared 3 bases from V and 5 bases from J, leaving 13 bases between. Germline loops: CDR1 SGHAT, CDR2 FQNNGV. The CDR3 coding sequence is TGTGCCAGCAGCTTGGGCGGGACGACGGAGACCCAGTACTTC. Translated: CASSLGGTTETQYF.

The CDR3: CASRGTAIEAFF. For the CDR3, the DNA is TGTGCCAGCAGGGGGACAGCAATTGAAGCTTTCTTT. This chain joins TRBV7-9 and TRBJ1-1, with TRBD1 identical over 7 bases. V was clipped by 6 bases and J by 7 bases; unmatched bases: 5. The CDR3 length is 12 residues. CDR1 and CDR2 (germline): SEHNR, FQNEAQ (reference sequence).

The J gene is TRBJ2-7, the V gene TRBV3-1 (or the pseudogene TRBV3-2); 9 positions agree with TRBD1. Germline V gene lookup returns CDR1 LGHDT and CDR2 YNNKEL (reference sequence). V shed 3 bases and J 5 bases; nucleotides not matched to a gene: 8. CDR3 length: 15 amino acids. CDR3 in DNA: TGTGCCAGCAGCCACCTACAGGGGGCGTTCGACGAGCAGTACTTC. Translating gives CASSHLQGAFDEQYF.

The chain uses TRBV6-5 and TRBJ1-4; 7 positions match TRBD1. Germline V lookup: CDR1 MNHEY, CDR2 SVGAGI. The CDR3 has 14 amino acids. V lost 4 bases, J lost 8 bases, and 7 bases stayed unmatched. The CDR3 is CASSFGTANEKLFF. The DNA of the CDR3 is TGTGCCAGCAGTTTCGGGACAGCCAACGAAAAACTGTTTTTT.

DNA of the CDR3: TGTGCCAGCAGCCCAGACAGTTCGGCAGCTTTCTTT. This sequence encodes CASSPDSSAAFF. This chain uses TRBV7-9 with TRBJ1-1; D is possibly TRBD1 (5 bases). CDR3 length: 12 amino acids. V was trimmed by 5 bases and J by 10 bases, leaving 14 bases between them. Germline-derived CDR1 and CDR2 are SEHNR and FQNEAQ (reference sequence).

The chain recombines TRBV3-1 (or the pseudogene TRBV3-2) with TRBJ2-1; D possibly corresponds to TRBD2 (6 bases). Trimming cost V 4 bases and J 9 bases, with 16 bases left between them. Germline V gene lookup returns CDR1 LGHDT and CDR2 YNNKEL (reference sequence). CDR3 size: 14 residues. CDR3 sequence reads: CASSPGGGIGEQFF. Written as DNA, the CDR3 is TGTGCCAGCAGCCCCGGCGGCGGGATAGGTGAGCAGTTCTTC.

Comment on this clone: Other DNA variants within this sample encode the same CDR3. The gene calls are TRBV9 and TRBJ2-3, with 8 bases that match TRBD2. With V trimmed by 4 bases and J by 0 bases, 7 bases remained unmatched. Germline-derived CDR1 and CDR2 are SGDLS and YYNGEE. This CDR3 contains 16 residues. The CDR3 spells CASSSRLAGSTDTQYF. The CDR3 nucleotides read TGTGCCAGCAGCTCCCGGTTAGCGGGGAGCACAGATACGCAGTATTTT.

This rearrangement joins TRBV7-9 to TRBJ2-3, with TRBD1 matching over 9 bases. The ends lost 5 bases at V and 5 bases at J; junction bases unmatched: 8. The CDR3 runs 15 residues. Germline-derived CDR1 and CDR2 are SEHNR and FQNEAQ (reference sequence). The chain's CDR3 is CASSLGQGFGDTQYF. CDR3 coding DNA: TGTGCCAGCAGCCTTGGACAGGGGTTCGGAGATACGCAGTATTTT.

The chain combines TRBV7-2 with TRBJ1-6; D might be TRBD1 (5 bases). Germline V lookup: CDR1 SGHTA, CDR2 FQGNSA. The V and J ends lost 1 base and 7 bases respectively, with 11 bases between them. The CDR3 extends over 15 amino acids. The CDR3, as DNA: TGTGCCAGCAGCTTAGAACAGGCCGGAAATTCACCCCTCCACTTT. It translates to CASSLEQAGNSPLHF.

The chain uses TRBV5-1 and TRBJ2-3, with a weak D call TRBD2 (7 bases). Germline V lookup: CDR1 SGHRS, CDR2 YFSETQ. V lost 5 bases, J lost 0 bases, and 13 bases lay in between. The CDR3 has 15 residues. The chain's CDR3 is CASRRRGGSTDTQYF. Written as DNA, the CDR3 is TGCGCCAGCAGGCGTAGGGGGGGTAGCACAGATACGCAGTATTTT.

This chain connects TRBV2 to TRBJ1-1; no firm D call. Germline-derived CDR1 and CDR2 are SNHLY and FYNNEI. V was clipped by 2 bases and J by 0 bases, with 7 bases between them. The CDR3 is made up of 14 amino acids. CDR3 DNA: TGTGCCAGCAGTGAAATGGGCATGAACACTGAAGCTTTCTTT. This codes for CASSEMGMNTEAFF.

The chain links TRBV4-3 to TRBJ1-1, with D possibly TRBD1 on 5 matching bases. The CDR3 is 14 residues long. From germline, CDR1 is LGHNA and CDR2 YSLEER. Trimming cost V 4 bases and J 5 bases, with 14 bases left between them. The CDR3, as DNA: TGCGCCAGCAGCCCCGGCCACGGGGGAACTGAAGCTTTCTTT. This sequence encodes CASSPGHGGTEAFF.

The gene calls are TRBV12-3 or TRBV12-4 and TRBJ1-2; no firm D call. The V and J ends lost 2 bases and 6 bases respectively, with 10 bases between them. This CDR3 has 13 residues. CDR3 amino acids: CASSLRRVDGYTF. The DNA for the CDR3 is TGTGCCAGCAGTTTAAGGAGGGTAGATGGCTACACCTTC.

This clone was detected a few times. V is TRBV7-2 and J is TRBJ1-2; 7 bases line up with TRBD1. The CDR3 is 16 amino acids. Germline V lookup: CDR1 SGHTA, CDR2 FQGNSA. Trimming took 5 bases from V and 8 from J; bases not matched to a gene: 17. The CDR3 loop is CASSPTGQVGGKGYTF. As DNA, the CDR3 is TGTGCCAGCAGCCCAACTGGACAGGTGGGAGGAAAGGGCTACACCTTC.

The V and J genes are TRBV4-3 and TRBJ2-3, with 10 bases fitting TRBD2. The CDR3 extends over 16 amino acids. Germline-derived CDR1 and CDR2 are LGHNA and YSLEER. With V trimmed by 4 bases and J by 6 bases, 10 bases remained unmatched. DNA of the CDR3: TGCGCCAGCAGCCGAATAGCGGGGGGAGGACAGGATACGCAGTATTTT. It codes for CASSRIAGGGQDTQYF.

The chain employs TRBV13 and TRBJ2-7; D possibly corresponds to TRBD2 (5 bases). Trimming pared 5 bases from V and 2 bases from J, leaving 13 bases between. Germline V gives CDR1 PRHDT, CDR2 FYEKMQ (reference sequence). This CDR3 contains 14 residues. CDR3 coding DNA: TGTGCCAGCAGCACAGCGGACGGGGCCTACGAGCAGTACGTC. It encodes CASSTADGAYEQYV.

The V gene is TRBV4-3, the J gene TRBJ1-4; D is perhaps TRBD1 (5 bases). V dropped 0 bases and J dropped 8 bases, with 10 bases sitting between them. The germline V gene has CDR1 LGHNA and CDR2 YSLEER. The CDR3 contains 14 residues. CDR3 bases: TGCGCCAGCAGCCAAGACAGGGATCTAGAAAAACTGTTTTTT. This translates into CASSQDRDLEKLFF.

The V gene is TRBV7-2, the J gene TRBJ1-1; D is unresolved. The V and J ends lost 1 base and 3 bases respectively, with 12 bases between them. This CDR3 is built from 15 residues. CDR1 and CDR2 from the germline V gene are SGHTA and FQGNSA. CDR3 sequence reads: CASSLGSLVYTEAFF. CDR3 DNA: TGTGCCAGCAGCTTAGGTAGTTTAGTGTACACTGAAGCTTTCTTT.

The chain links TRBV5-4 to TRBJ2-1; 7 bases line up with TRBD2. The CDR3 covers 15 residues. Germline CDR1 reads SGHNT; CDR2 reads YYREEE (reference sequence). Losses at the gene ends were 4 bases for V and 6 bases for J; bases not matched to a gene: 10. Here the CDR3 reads CASSLDGGILNEQFF. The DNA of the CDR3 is TGTGCCAGCAGCCTTGACGGGGGGATCCTCAATGAGCAGTTCTTC.

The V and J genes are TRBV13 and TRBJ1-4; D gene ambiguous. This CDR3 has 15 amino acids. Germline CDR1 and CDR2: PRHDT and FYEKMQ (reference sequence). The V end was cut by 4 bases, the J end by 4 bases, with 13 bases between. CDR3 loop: CASSSPSRSNEKLFF. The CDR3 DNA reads TGTGCCAGCAGCTCCCCCTCGAGGAGTAATGAAAAACTGTTTTTT. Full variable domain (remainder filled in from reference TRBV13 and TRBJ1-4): AAGVIQSPRHLIKEKRETATLKCYPIPRHDTVYWYQQGPGQDPQFLISFYEKMQSDKGSIPDRFSAQQFSDYHSELNMSSLELGDSALYFCASSSPSRSNEKLFFGSGTQLSVL.

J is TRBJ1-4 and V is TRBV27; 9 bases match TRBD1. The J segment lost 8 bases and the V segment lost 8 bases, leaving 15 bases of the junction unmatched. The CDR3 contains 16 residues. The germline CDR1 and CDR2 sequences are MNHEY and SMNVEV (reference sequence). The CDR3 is CASLPLGTGFGEKLFF. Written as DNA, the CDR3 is TGTGCCAGCCTGCCTCTCGGGACAGGGTTTGGGGAAAAACTGTTTTTT.

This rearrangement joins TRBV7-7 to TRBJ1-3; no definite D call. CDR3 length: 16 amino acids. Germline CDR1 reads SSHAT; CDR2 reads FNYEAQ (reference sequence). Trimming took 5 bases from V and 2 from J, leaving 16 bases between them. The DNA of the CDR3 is TGTGCCAGCAGCCCAACAGTCCCAAACCCTGGAAACACCATATATTTT. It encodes CASSPTVPNPGNTIYF.

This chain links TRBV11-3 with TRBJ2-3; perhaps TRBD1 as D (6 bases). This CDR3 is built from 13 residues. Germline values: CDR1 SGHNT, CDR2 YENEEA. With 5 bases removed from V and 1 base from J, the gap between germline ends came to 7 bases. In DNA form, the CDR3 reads TGTGCCAGCAGCCCAGGGGGCACAGATACGCAGTATTTT. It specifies CASSPGGTDTQYF.

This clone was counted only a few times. CDR3 sequence reads: CASSLGSEQYF. The DNA of the CDR3 is TGTGCCAGCAGTTTAGGTAGCGAGCAGTACTTC. The chain recombines TRBV12-3 or TRBV12-4 with TRBJ2-7; D remains unclear. The CDR3 contains 11 residues. V shed 1 base and J shed 6 bases, with 4 bases lying between them.

DNA for the CDR3: TGCGCCAGCAGTGGACGGCGGGGGGCCTCCTACGAGCAGTACGTC. Translation gives CASSGRRGASYEQYV. This chain links TRBV10-1 with TRBJ2-7; 8 bases agree with TRBD2. This CDR3 contains 15 residues. The germline CDR1 and CDR2 sequences are WNHNN and SYGVQD (reference sequence). Germline trimming cut 4 bases from V and 0 bases from J; bases unmatched to any gene: 5.